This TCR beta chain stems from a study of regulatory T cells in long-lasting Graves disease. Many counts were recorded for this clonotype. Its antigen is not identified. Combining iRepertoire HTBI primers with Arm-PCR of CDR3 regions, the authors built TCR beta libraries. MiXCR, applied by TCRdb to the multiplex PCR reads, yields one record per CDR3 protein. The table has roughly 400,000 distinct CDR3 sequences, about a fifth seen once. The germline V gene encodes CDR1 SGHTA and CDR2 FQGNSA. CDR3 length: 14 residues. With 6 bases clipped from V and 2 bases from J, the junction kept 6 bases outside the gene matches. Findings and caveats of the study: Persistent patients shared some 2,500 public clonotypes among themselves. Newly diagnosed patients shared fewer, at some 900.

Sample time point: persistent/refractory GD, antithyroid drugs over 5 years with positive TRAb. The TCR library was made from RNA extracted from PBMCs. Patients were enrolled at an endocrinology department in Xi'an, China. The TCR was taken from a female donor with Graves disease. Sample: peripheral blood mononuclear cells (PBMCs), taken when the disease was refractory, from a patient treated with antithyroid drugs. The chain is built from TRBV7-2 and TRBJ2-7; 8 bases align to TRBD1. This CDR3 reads CASSPGTGAYEQYF. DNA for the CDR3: TGTGCCAGCAGTCCCGGGACAGGAGCCTACGAGCAGTACTTC.